This T cell receptor (beta chain) is drawn from a study of blood T cell repertoires in COVID-19. Study as a whole: T cells, B-cell-depleted T cells, or PBMCs supplied cDNA or gDNA.

Source study methods: Cell counts per sample came from amplifying reference gene primers. Produced via immunoSEQ multiplex PCR; TCRdb's table is partial and in-frame only. V and J calls and clone size are as listed in that table; D and trimming were resolved from the DNA. This sample has a few hundred thousand clones; roughly 87% occur once, and the top ten carry 1%. This clone occurred a few times. One end of the junction does not line up with germline, which may come from a read error. Categorization into cohorts depended on clinical history that participants reported. Symptom resolution, clearance, or two negative PCRs marked donors in Cohort 3 as recovered. CDR1 and CDR2 (germline): SGHNT, YYREEE (reference sequence). The CDR3 sequence is 13 residues long.

The chain recombines TRBV5-4 with TRBJ2-1; 9 bases agree with TRBD1. The receptor's source is a woman in her twenties or thirties who had recovered from COVID-19. The material sequenced was PBMCs or T cells enriched from blood (not recorded which). CDR3 amino acids: CASSWDRDAERFF. The CDR3 DNA sequence: TGTGCCAGCAGCTGGGACAGGGATGCTGAGCGGTTCTTC.